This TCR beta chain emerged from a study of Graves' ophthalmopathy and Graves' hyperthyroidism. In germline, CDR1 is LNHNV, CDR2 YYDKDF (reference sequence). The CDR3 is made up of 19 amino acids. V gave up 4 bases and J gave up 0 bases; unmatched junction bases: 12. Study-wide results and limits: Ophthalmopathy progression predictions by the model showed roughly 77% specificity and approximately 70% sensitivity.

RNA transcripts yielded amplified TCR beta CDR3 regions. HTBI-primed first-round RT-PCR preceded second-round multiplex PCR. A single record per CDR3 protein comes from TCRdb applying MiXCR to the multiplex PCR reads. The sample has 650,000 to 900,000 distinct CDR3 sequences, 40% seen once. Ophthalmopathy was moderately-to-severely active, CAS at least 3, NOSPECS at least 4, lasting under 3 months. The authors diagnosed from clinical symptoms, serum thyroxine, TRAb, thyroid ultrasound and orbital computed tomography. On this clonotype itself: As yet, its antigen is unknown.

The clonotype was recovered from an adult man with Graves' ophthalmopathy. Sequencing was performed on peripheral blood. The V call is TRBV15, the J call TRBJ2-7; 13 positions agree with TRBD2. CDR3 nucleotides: TGTGCCACCAGCACAAAGGGACTAGCGGGGCTCAAAAGCTCCTACGAGCAGTACTTC. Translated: CATSTKGLAGLKSSYEQYF. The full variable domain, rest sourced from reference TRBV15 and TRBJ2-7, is DAMVIQNPRYQVTQFGKPVTLSCSQTLNHNVMYWYQQKSSQAPKLLFHYYDKDFNNEADTPDNFQSRRPNTSFCFLDIRSPGLGDTAMYLCATSTKGLAGLKSSYEQYFGPGTRLTVT.